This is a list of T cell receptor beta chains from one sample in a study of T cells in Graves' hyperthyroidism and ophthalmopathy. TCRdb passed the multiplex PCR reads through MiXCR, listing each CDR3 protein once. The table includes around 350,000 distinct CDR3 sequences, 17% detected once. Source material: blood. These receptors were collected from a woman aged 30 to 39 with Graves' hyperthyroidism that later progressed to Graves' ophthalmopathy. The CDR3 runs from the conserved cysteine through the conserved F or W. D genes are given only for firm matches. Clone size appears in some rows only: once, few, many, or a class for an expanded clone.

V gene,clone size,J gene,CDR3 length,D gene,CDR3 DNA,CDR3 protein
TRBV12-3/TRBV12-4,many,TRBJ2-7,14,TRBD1,TGTGCCAGCAGTTTGGGGACAGGGTTGGATGAGCAGTACTTC,CASSLGTGLDEQYF
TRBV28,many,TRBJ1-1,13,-,TGTGCCAGCAGGATGGGGGTGGGCACTGAAGCTTTCTTT,CASRMGVGTEAFF
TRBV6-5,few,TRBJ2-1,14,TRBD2,TGTGCCAGCAGTTACACCGGGACTAGCAATGAGCAGTTCTTC,CASSYTGTSNEQFF
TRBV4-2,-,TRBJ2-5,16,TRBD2,TGTGCCAGCAGCCAAGATGGAGCGGGAGCAGGGGAGACCCAGTACTTC,CASSQDGAGAGETQYF
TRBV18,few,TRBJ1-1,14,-,TGTGCCAGCTCACTCAACCTCGGTAACACTGAAGCTTTCTTT,CASSLNLGNTEAFF
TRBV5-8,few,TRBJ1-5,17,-,TGTGCCAGCACCTTATCGGGCTGGACGGAGGGCAATCAGCCCCAGCATTTT,CASTLSGWTEGNQPQHF
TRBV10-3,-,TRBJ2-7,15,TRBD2,TGTGCCATCAGCCTACAGACTAGCGGGGCGTACGAGCAGTACTTC,CAISLQTSGAYEQYF
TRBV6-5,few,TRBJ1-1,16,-,TGTGCCAGCAGTTACTCGACAGATAAAATGAACACTGAAGCTTTCTTT,CASSYSTDKMNTEAFF
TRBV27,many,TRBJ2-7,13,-,TGTGCCAGCAGTTTACAGGGGCCCTACGAGCAGTACTTC,CASSLQGPYEQYF
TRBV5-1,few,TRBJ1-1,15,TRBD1,TGCGCCAGCAGCCTAGCAGGGGGCATGAACACTGAAGCTTTCTTT,CASSLAGGMNTEAFF
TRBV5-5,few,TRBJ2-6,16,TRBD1,TGTGCCAGCAGCAGGGACAGGCCCTCTGGGGCCAACGTCCTGACTTTC,CASSRDRPSGANVLTF
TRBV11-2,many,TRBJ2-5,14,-,TGTGCCAGCAGCGAGGACAGTTTCCAAGAGACCCAGTACTTC,CASSEDSFQETQYF
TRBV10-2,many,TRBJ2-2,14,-,TGCGCCAGCAGGGGACCTGCTAACACCGGGGAGCTGTTTTTT,CASRGPANTGELFF
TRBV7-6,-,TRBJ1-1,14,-,TGTGCCAGCAGCTCAACTGGTCTCCACACTGAAGCTTTCTTT,CASSSTGLHTEAFF
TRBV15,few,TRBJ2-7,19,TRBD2,TGTGCCACCAGCCGGGGTTTGGGACTAGCGGGAGACAGCTCCTACGAGCAGTACTTC,CATSRGLGLAGDSSYEQYF
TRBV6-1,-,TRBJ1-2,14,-,TGTGCCATCAGGGGAGACAGGTCCGGCTATGGCTACACCTTC,CAIRGDRSGYGYTF
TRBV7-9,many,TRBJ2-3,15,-,TGTGCCAGCAGCTTAGCAACTAGGTCGGTAGATACGCAGTATTTT,CASSLATRSVDTQYF
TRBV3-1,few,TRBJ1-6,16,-,TGTGCCAGCAGCCAATCGCAGACAGCCTATAATTCACCCCTCCACTTT,CASSQSQTAYNSPLHF
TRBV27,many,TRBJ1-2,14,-,TGTGCCAGCAGTAACGGGAACGCCGTCGATGGCTACACCTTC,CASSNGNAVDGYTF